Listed below are T cell receptor beta chains from one sample, sequenced in a study of shared clonotypes between healthy human individuals. Produced via immunoSEQ multiplex PCR; TCRdb's table is partial and in-frame only. Among about 2.1 million clones listed, over 85% were seen once. Sequenced sample: naive CD8+ T cells from PBMCs. The receptors were gathered from a man younger than 30 in good health. Some clones in this sample may be carry-over from other donors' samples. Each CDR3 is given with its conserved first and last residue. A D gene is named only where the DNA matches it firmly. The size field is filled for only some rows; it gives once, few, many or a size class.

cdr3_nt	cdr3_aa	clone_size	v_call	d_call	j_call
TGTGCCAGCAGGACAGAGTATGGCTACACCTTC	CASRTEYGYTF	-	TRBV6-1	-	TRBJ1-2
TGTGCCAGCAGCGACCGGGACTTCCTCTACAATGAGCAGTTCTTC	CASSDRDFLYNEQFF	-	TRBV6-6	-	TRBJ2-1
TGTGCCAGTAGTATAATGGGACAGGGGGTTTTTGAAGGCACCTACGAGCAGTACTTC	CASSIMGQGVFEGTYEQYF	-	TRBV19	TRBD1	TRBJ2-7
TGTGCCAGCAGTCGGACTAGCGGGAGTGGCCATGAGCAGTTCTTC	CASSRTSGSGHEQFF	-	TRBV28	TRBD2	TRBJ2-1
TGTGCCATCAGTACACCAGAGCGGGGCACCTCCTACAATGAGCAGTTCTTC	CAISTPERGTSYNEQFF	-	TRBV10-3	TRBD2	TRBJ2-1
TGTGCCAGCAGTGACCACTCCTCTGGAAACACCATATATTTT	CASSDHSSGNTIYF	-	TRBV25-1	-	TRBJ1-3
TGTGCCAGCAGTTTAGGTCCGGGACAGGGGGATGAAAAACTGTTTTTT	CASSLGPGQGDEKLFF	-	TRBV27	TRBD1	TRBJ1-4
TGTGCCAGCAGCTTGCTTCGAGGGGGTAGCGGGACCAATGAGCAGTTCTTC	CASSLLRGGSGTNEQFF	-	TRBV5-8	TRBD2	TRBJ2-1
TGTGCCAGCAGTCCCTATACGGGGGCAGCTAGCACAGATACGCAGTATTTT	CASSPYTGAASTDTQYF	-	TRBV27	-	TRBJ2-3
TGTGCCAGCAGTTTAGGGGCTTCGGGTCGCACAGATACGCAGTATTTT	CASSLGASGRTDTQYF	-	TRBV28	-	TRBJ2-3
TGCAGCGTTTTAAGTGTTCTGGTCCCAGATACGCAGTATTTT	CSVLSVLVPDTQYF	-	TRBV29-1	-	TRBJ2-3
TGTGCCAGCAGTTCGGGGTGGGACATCAGGACAGATACGCAGTATTTT	CASSSGWDIRTDTQYF	-	TRBV28	-	TRBJ2-3
TGTGCCAGCAGCTTAGGGGAAAGCTCCTACAATGAGCAGTTCTTC	CASSLGESSYNEQFF	-	TRBV7-8	-	TRBJ2-1
TGTGCCAGCAGTTTCCGGTCCGCCTACGAGCAGTACTTC	CASSFRSAYEQYF	-	TRBV27	-	TRBJ2-7
TGTGCCAGCAGTTTATCCCGGGGTAGCACAGATACGCAGTATTTT	CASSLSRGSTDTQYF	-	TRBV27	-	TRBJ2-3
TGTGCCAGCAGCTGGACGCCGGGACAGAACTATGGCTACACCTTC	CASSWTPGQNYGYTF	-	TRBV11-2	TRBD1	TRBJ1-2
TGTGCCAGCAGTTACAGGACTACCTACGAGCAGTACTTC	CASSYRTTYEQYF	-	TRBV27	-	TRBJ2-7
TGTGCCAGCAGTCAAAACCAGGGTGAGCAGTACTTC	CASSQNQGEQYF	-	TRBV27	-	TRBJ2-7
TGTGCCAGCAGTTTAATAGAGGAAAGGGACACCATATATTTT	CASSLIEERDTIYF	-	TRBV28	-	TRBJ1-3
TGTGCCAGCAGCTTAGTTGGGCTCTACAATGAGCAGTTCTTC	CASSLVGLYNEQFF	-	TRBV7-7	-	TRBJ2-1
TGTGCCAGCAGCTCCCATCAGGGGGTTTATGGCTACACCTTC	CASSSHQGVYGYTF	few	TRBV7-9	TRBD1	TRBJ1-2
TGTGCCAGTAGTATGTCAGGGGACGAAGCTTTCTTT	CASSMSGDEAFF	-	TRBV19	-	TRBJ1-1
TGTGCCAGCAGCGTAGCTTATCGGGACAGGGAACAATCAGGGGCCAACGTCCTGACTTTC	CASSVAYRDREQSGANVLTF	-	TRBV9	TRBD1	TRBJ2-6
TGTGCCAGCAGCTTAGAACAGGTGATAATTCGGGAGAATGAGCAGTTCTTC	CASSLEQVIIRENEQFF	-	TRBV11-2	-	TRBJ2-1
TGCGCCAGCAGACTAGGACTAGCGGCCTCCTACGAGCAGTACTTC	CASRLGLAASYEQYF	few	TRBV5-1	TRBD2	TRBJ2-7
TGTGCCAGCAGCTTATCCGGCGAGCAGTACTTC	CASSLSGEQYF	-	TRBV7-9	-	TRBJ2-7
TGTGCCAGCAGCTGGAACAGGGGGGACACTGAAGCTTTCTTT	CASSWNRGDTEAFF	few	TRBV11-2	TRBD1	TRBJ1-1
TGTGCCTGGGCCACAGGAGGGTTGAATCAGCCCCAGCATTTT	CAWATGGLNQPQHF	few	TRBV30	-	TRBJ1-5
TGTGCCAGCAGTCGCCGGACCGGCCCGAGCACAGATACGCAGTATTTT	CASSRRTGPSTDTQYF	-	TRBV28	-	TRBJ2-3
TGCGCCAGCAGCCCGTCAGGGTCCGGCGAGCAGTACTTC	CASSPSGSGEQYF	-	TRBV5-1	-	TRBJ2-7
TGTGCCAGCAGGCCGACAGGGGGTGAAGCTTTCTTT	CASRPTGGEAFF	-	TRBV6-4	TRBD1	TRBJ1-1
TGTGCCAGCGGGGGACTAAACTCCTACGAGCAGTACTTC	CASGGLNSYEQYF	-	TRBV2	TRBD2	TRBJ2-7
TGTGCCAGCAGTTTATATTCGACGCCCTCCTACGAGCAGTACTTC	CASSLYSTPSYEQYF	-	TRBV27	-	TRBJ2-7
TGTGCCAGCAGCTTATGGACAGTCACCGGGGAGCTGTTTTTT	CASSLWTVTGELFF	-	TRBV11-2	-	TRBJ2-2
TGTGCCTGGAGGACTAGCGGCTACAATGAGCAGTTCTTC	CAWRTSGYNEQFF	-	TRBV30	TRBD2	TRBJ2-1
TGTGCCAGCAATTCCCCGCGGGAGGGCCACTACAATGAGCAGTTCTTC	CASNSPREGHYNEQFF	-	TRBV28	TRBD2	TRBJ2-1
TGTGCCAGCAGCTTAACCCCATTCTCACAGGGGGTCGGCGTCGAGACCCAGTACTTC	CASSLTPFSQGVGVETQYF	-	TRBV13	TRBD1	TRBJ2-5
TGTGCCAGCAGGGGCCGGGACAGGGGGAAAAATGAGCAGTTCTTC	CASRGRDRGKNEQFF	-	TRBV2	TRBD1	TRBJ2-1
TGTGCCAGCAGTTTGCGTGCGGTCACAGATACGCAGTATTTT	CASSLRAVTDTQYF	-	TRBV28	-	TRBJ2-3
TGTGCCAGCAGTCTAGCCGGGACAGACTACGAGCAGTACTTC	CASSLAGTDYEQYF	-	TRBV27	TRBD1	TRBJ2-7
TGTGCCAGCAGCTTATGGGGGGGAGGGTACGAGCAGTACTTC	CASSLWGGGYEQYF	-	TRBV7-2	TRBD2	TRBJ2-7
TGTGCCAGCAGCCAATTGGGGGGGGCTCTCGAGCAGTACTTC	CASSQLGGALEQYF	-	TRBV14	-	TRBJ2-7
TGTGCCAGCAGTATATTACTAGCGGGAGGTCCAGATACGCAGTATTTT	CASSILLAGGPDTQYF	-	TRBV27	TRBD2	TRBJ2-3
TGTGCCAGCAGCCCCCGGGAGGGCCAAGAGACCCAGTACTTC	CASSPREGQETQYF	-	TRBV7-9	TRBD2	TRBJ2-5
TGCAGCGTTGAAGATTGGGACAGGGGGGACTATGGCTACACCTTC	CSVEDWDRGDYGYTF	-	TRBV29-1	TRBD1	TRBJ1-2
TGTGCCAGCAGTCCCATGGTAAGGGGGACAGACACAGATACGCAGTATTTT	CASSPMVRGTDTDTQYF	-	TRBV28	TRBD1	TRBJ2-3
TGTGCCAGCAGCCCCTCGGGTCGGTTGTTGAATCCCGGGGAGCTGTTTTTT	CASSPSGRLLNPGELFF	-	TRBV28	-	TRBJ2-2
TGTGCCAGCAGTTTAACCTCCCTGAACACTGAAGCTTTCTTT	CASSLTSLNTEAFF	-	TRBV28	-	TRBJ1-1
TGTGCCAGTAGCCAGCGCCCTCCCTTCTGGGAGCAGTACTTC	CASSQRPPFWEQYF	-	TRBV19	-	TRBJ2-7
TGTGCCAGCAGCGTAGGGCAGAGCACGACCTACGAGCAGTACTTC	CASSVGQSTTYEQYF	-	TRBV9	-	TRBJ2-7
TGCGCCAGCAGCCAGGGACCGGGACTAGCGGGATACGAGCAGTACTTC	CASSQGPGLAGYEQYF	-	TRBV4-1	TRBD2	TRBJ2-7
TGCAGCGGGATTGGTGGGGGACAAGAGACCCAGTACTTC	CSGIGGGQETQYF	-	TRBV29-1	-	TRBJ2-5
TGTGCCAGCAGCCCTGGACAGGTTTCTCGAGAAGCTTTCTTT	CASSPGQVSREAFF	-	TRBV28	TRBD1	TRBJ1-1
TGTGCCAGCAGTTTATTGGCAGGGATTAGGACAGATACGCAGTATTTT	CASSLLAGIRTDTQYF	-	TRBV28	-	TRBJ2-3
TGCGCCAGCAGCCCAGGACAGGGGTTCTCCTACGAGCAGTACTTC	CASSPGQGFSYEQYF	-	TRBV5-1	TRBD1	TRBJ2-7